A single sample is the source of the 14 T cell receptor beta chains below, sequenced in a study of cytomegalovirus exposure and HLA in healthy donors. Primers included in the PCR were 60 Vbeta and 13 Jbeta primers. The repertoire was sequenced with immunoSEQ multiplex PCR; TCRdb's copy has only in-frame clones and lacks some. The sample has about 130,000 clones; roughly 80% are singletons. The source material was PBMCs. All receptors derive from a man aged 30-40 years in good health and CMV-seropositive.

The V and J genes are TRBV13 and TRBJ2-7; the match to TRBD2 covers 7 bases. Germline V gives CDR1 PRHDT, CDR2 FYEKMQ (reference sequence). The V segment lost 3 bases and the J segment 3 bases; nucleotides outside the gene matches: 5. CDR3 length equals 14 residues. The CDR3 region has the DNA TGTGCCAGCAGCTTTCTTAGCGGGTACTACGAGCAGTACTTC. It translates to CASSFLSGYYEQYF. Variable domain in full (rest from reference TRBV13 and TRBJ2-7): AAGVIQSPRHLIKEKRETATLKCYPIPRHDTVYWYQQGPGQDPQFLISFYEKMQSDKGSIPDRFSAQQFSDYHSELNMSSLELGDSALYFCASSFLSGYYEQYFGPGTRLTVT.

The chain couples TRBV18 to TRBJ1-2; 9 bases match TRBD1. V lost 3 bases, J lost 7 bases, and 6 bases stayed unmatched. Germline lookup yields CDR1 KGHSH and CDR2 LQKENI. This CDR3 comprises 14 residues. DNA of the CDR3: TGTGCCAGCTCACCCTGGGACAGGGATACTGGCTACACCTTC. Its translation: CASSPWDRDTGYTF.

The chain combines TRBV6-5 with TRBJ1-6; TRBD1 might be the D (5 bases). V lost 3 bases and J lost 10, with 16 bases in between. The CDR3 runs to 15 residues. The germline V gene has CDR1 MNHEY and CDR2 SVGAGI. The CDR3 DNA sequence: TGTGCCAGCAGTTATCGCGGCAGGGTTGAATCACCCCTCCACTTT. Residues: CASSYRGRVESPLHF.

V gene TRBV25-1 combines with J gene TRBJ1-2; 7 bases are shared with TRBD1. The CDR3 is made up of 17 amino acids. V was pared by 5 bases and J by 1 base, with 13 bases of the junction left unmatched. Germline loops: CDR1 MGHDK, CDR2 SYGVNS. This CDR3 reads CASSRSGQSFLNYGYTF. The CDR3 DNA reads as TGTGCCAGCAGTCGCTCGGGACAGAGCTTTCTTAACTATGGCTACACCTTC.

The V and J genes are TRBV5-1 and TRBJ2-3, with TRBD1 as a possible D gene (6 bases). Trimming took off 3 bases at V and 0 bases at J, with 14 bases between the two ends. Germline V lookup: CDR1 SGHRS, CDR2 YFSETQ. The CDR3 length is 16 residues. CDR3 nucleotides: TGCGCCAGCAGCTCAGGGGTGCAAACTAGCACAGATACGCAGTATTTT. It encodes CASSSGVQTSTDTQYF.

The gene calls are TRBV6-1 and TRBJ1-6, with a weak D call TRBD1 (6 bases). V dropped 0 bases and J dropped 7 bases, with 7 bases sitting between them. CDR1 and CDR2 (germline): MNHNS, SASEGT. This CDR3 is 14 amino acids long. The CDR3 region has the DNA TGTGCCAGCAGTGAAGCACAGGGCAATTCACCCCTCCACTTT. Its protein product is CASSEAQGNSPLHF.

This clone was seen a handful of times. J is TRBJ2-5 and V is TRBV6-1, with 8 nucleotides matching TRBD1. TRBJ2-7 explains the end of the DNA better; the J call may be wrong. The CDR3 length is 13 residues. Germline V CDR1 and CDR2: MNHNS, SASEGT. CDR3 DNA sequence: TGTGCCAGCAGTGACATCAGGGGGCACGAGCAGTACTTC. Translating it yields CASSDIRGHEQYF.

The V call is TRBV19, the J call TRBJ2-1; D unresolved. CDR3 size: 12 residues. Germline V gives CDR1 LNHDA, CDR2 SQIVND (reference sequence). V lost 5 bases and J lost 10, with 12 bases in between. CDR3 amino acids: CASSAAAMEQFF. The CDR3 DNA follows: TGTGCCAGTAGTGCCGCGGCTATGGAGCAGTTCTTC.

The chain is built from TRBV7-8 and TRBJ2-2; 9 bases match TRBD1. This CDR3 is built from 14 residues. Germline CDR1 is SGHVS and CDR2 is FQNEAQ. V shed 5 bases, J shed 6 bases, and the junction held 4 bases outside the gene matches. CDR3 DNA: TGTGCCAGCAGCCCCCGGGACAGGGCCGGGGAGCTGTTTTTT. This sequence encodes CASSPRDRAGELFF. Looking up the rest from reference TRBV7-8 and TRBJ2-2 gives the full variable domain: GAGVSQSPRYKVAKRGQDVALRCDPISGHVSLFWYQQALGQGPEFLTYFQNEAQLDKSGLPSDRFFAERPEGSVSTLKIQRTQQEDSAVYLCASSPRDRAGELFFGEGSRLTVL.

The V and J genes are TRBV7-9 and TRBJ2-1; TRBD2 matches at 8 bases. V trimming: 1 base; J trimming: 8 bases; junction bases outside the gene matches: 10. Germline V gene data show CDR1 as SEHNR and CDR2 as FQNEAQ (reference sequence). CDR3 size: 16 residues. This chain's CDR3 is CASSLGFGGAIHEQFF. In nucleotides, the CDR3 is TGTGCCAGCAGCTTAGGGTTCGGGGGGGCGATCCATGAGCAGTTCTTC. The entire variable domain, with the rest obtained from reference TRBV7-9 and TRBJ2-1, is as follows: DTGVSQNPRHKITKRGQNVTFRCDPISEHNRLYWYRQTLGQGPEFLTYFQNEAQLEKSRLLSDRFSAERPKGSFSTLEIQRTEQGDSAMYLCASSLGFGGAIHEQFFGPGTRLTVL.

V gene TRBV6-1 combines with J gene TRBJ1-1, with 9 bases identical to TRBD1. J lost 11 bases, V lost 1 base, and 5 bases had no gene match. The CDR3 extends over 13 amino acids. Germline-derived CDR1 and CDR2 are MNHNS and SASEGT. CDR3 amino acids: CASSEGRTGEAFF. The CDR3 coding sequence is TGTGCCAGCAGTGAAGGGCGGACAGGGGAGGCTTTCTTT.

The chain uses TRBV7-9 and TRBJ1-4, with D possibly matching TRBD1 (5 bases). Germline CDR1 SEHNR, CDR2 FQNEAQ (reference sequence). The CDR3 loop spans 14 amino acids. The V end lost 4 bases, the J end lost 4 bases, and 10 bases lay between the germline ends. The CDR3 DNA is TGTGCCAGCAGCTCTGGACACTTTAATGAAAAACTGTTTTTT. This gives the protein CASSSGHFNEKLFF.

The chain recombines TRBV13 with TRBJ2-2; the D gene is possibly TRBD1 (5 bases). The CDR3 covers 17 residues. In germline, CDR1 is PRHDT, CDR2 FYEKMQ (reference sequence). Trimming took 5 bases from V and 4 from J, leaving 20 bases between them. The CDR3 loop is CASSAPAGLMITGELFF. The CDR3 DNA follows: TGTGCCAGCAGCGCCCCAGCAGGGCTCATGATCACCGGGGAGCTGTTTTTT.

V is TRBV19 and J is TRBJ2-7; D is possibly TRBD2 (5 bases). There are 13 residues in the CDR3. Trimming removed 5 bases from V and 7 bases from J, with 15 bases in between. Germline CDR1 is LNHDA and CDR2 is SQIVND (reference sequence). The CDR3 DNA reads TGTGCCAGTAGTTCGGGAAGGGCTGGAGAGCAGTACTTC. Protein: CASSSGRAGEQYF.